The 10 T cell receptor beta chains in this list originate from one sample, sequenced in a study of blood T cells in healthy people across ages. A second PCR, run for roughly 6 to 11 cycles, used a sample-barcoded 5' primer plus a J-beta primer mix. TCRdb analysed the 5' RACE reads with MiXCR anew, one entry per CDR3 protein. Of hundreds of thousands of distinct CDR3 sequences listed, roughly 50% are singletons. The sequencing input was blood. These receptors all come from a man between 60 and 70 years old in good health.

The rearrangement links TRBV5-1 to TRBJ2-3, with 9 bases aligning to TRBD2. The junction had 8 bases not matched to a gene; V was cut back by 3 bases and J by 6 bases. CDR3 length: 15 amino acids. Germline V lookup: CDR1 SGHRS, CDR2 YFSETQ. The CDR3 spells CASSSGLAGHDTQYF. The DNA for the CDR3 is TGCGCCAGCAGCTCGGGACTAGCTGGTCACGATACGCAGTATTTT.

The J gene is TRBJ2-3, the V gene TRBV7-6; TRBD1 might be the D (8 bases). Germline loops: CDR1 SGHVS, CDR2 FNYEAQ. Trimming removed 8 bases from V and 3 bases from J, with 27 bases in between. This CDR3 has 18 amino acids. CDR3 sequence (DNA): TGTGCCAGCTCATGGCGCCCCCCTGGACAGGGAGGGACAGATACGCAGTATTTT. Protein product: CASSWRPPGQGGTDTQYF.

This chain uses TRBV9 with TRBJ2-3; no firm D call. V lost 0 bases and J lost 6, with 8 bases in between. Germline V gene lookup returns CDR1 SGDLS and CDR2 YYNGEE. The CDR3 has 13 amino acids. The CDR3, as DNA: TGTGCCAGCAGCGTAGATCTGGGTGATACGCAGTATTTT. Translating it yields CASSVDLGDTQYF.

On this clonotype: Possible read error: a much larger clone is one base away. The chain links TRBV6-5 to TRBJ2-1; TRBD1 is a possible D gene (5 bases). CDR3 length equals 15 residues. Germline V CDR1 and CDR2: MNHEY, SVGAGI. In DNA, the CDR3 is TGTGCCGGCAGTTACTCGAGCAGGGCCCACAATGAGCAGTTCTTC. As protein: CAGSYSSRAHNEQFF.

This clonotype showed up just a few times. This chain connects TRBV6-2 or TRBV6-3 to TRBJ2-7, with D tentatively TRBD2 (6 bases). V was cut by 4 bases and J by 2 bases, with 18 bases left in between. Germline values: CDR1 MNHEY, CDR2 SVGEGT. This CDR3 has 16 residues. CDR3 in amino acids: CASSLTAGRMAYEQYF. The CDR3 region has the DNA TGTGCCAGCAGTTTAACCGCGGGACGGATGGCCTACGAGCAGTACTTC.

This clonotype was seen only a few times. J is TRBJ2-7 and V is TRBV7-2, with TRBD1 matching over 9 bases. This CDR3 is 13 amino acids long. V shed 4 bases and J 5 bases; nucleotides not matched to a gene: 3. Germline loops: CDR1 SGHTA, CDR2 FQGNSA. CDR3 amino acids: CASSSRTGDEQYF. The CDR3 nucleotides read TGTGCCAGCAGCTCCCGGACAGGGGACGAGCAGTACTTC.

This chain connects TRBV6-6 to TRBJ1-5; D is unresolved. The CDR3 loop spans 14 amino acids. V lost 6 bases and J 1 base, leaving 10 bases between the germline ends. Germline V gives CDR1 MNHNY, CDR2 SVGAGI (reference sequence). The CDR3 protein is CASSSDGSNQPQHF. The CDR3 bases are TGTGCCAGCAGCTCGGACGGGAGCAATCAGCCCCAGCATTTT.

The chain links TRBV5-4 to TRBJ2-5, with 13 bases matching TRBD2. Germline V gene sequence: CDR1 SGHNT, CDR2 YYREEE (reference sequence). Trimming cost V 4 bases and J 2 bases; bases outside gene matches: 8. CDR3 length equals 17 residues. CDR3 protein: CASSVKVLAGGQETQYF. Written as DNA, the CDR3 is TGTGCCAGCAGCGTTAAAGTACTAGCGGGGGGGCAAGAGACCCAGTACTTC.

The sample holds a few counts of this clonotype. The chain has TRBV12-3 or TRBV12-4 and TRBJ2-5; D not certain. The CDR3 length is 17 residues. Deletions cut 2 bases from V and 2 bases from J, with 18 bases between. Here the CDR3 DNA reads TGTGCCAGCAGTTTAAACCCCGCATCTAGGTGGCAAGAGACCCAGTACTTC. This translates into CASSLNPASRWQETQYF.

For this clonotype: A read error may produce the germline difference seen at one junction end. The gene calls are TRBV29-1 and TRBJ2-7; D remains ambiguous. The CDR3 extends over 11 amino acids. In germline, CDR1 is SQVTM, CDR2 ANQGSEA. This chain's CDR3 is CSIESLPSKYF. CDR3 in DNA: TGCAGCATTGAAAGTCTTCCAAGCAAGTACTTC.